This entry lists 23 T cell receptor beta chains sequenced from one sample in a study of T cell responses to AZD1222 COVID-19 vaccine. The protocol was immunoSEQ multiplex PCR, while the TCRdb copy is restricted to in-frame clones and leaves out a portion. The table includes some 180,000 clones, 80% to 95% detected once. Specimen: peripheral blood, collected 28 days after the second AZD1222 dose. These receptors came from an adult who received the AZD1222 COVID-19 vaccine.

This clone was detected only once. The chain uses TRBV3-1 (or the pseudogene TRBV3-2) and TRBJ1-2; a possible D gene is TRBD1 (5 bases). Trimming removed 1 base at V and 4 bases at J, with 13 bases between. The CDR3 is 15 amino acids. Germline-derived CDR1 and CDR2 are LGHDT and YNNKEL (reference sequence). The CDR3 is CASSQGSAGLYGYTF. In nucleotides, the CDR3 is TGTGCCAGCAGCCAAGGATCGGCGGGACTCTATGGCTACACCTTC.

The V and J genes are TRBV4-3 and TRBJ1-1; D gene unclear. The CDR3 runs 15 residues. Germline values: CDR1 LGHNA, CDR2 YSLEER. The V end was cut by 0 bases, the J end by 4 bases, with 12 bases between. CDR3: CASSQDKGLPTEAFF. The CDR3 DNA reads TGCGCCAGCAGCCAAGACAAGGGATTGCCCACTGAAGCTTTCTTT.

The chain is built from TRBV7-8 and TRBJ1-3; D ambiguous. Between the trimmed V and J ends, which lost 6 bases and 0 bases, there was a span of 12 bases. Per germline, CDR1 SGHVS and CDR2 FQNEAQ. CDR3 length equals 15 residues. CDR3 sequence (DNA): TGTGCCAGCAGTCCAGACCGGATCTCTGGAAACACCATATATTTT. Its protein is CASSPDRISGNTIYF. Full variable domain (rest looked up from reference TRBV7-8 and TRBJ1-3): GAGVSQSPRYKVAKRGQDVALRCDPISGHVSLFWYQQALGQGPEFLTYFQNEAQLDKSGLPSDRFFAERPEGSVSTLKIQRTQQEDSAVYLCASSPDRISGNTIYFGEGSWLTVV.

This clone was observed once. This chain connects TRBV6-5 to TRBJ2-7, with 8 bases fitting TRBD2. The CDR3 loop spans 11 amino acids. V gave up 8 bases and J gave up 4 bases; unmatched junction bases: 1. Looked up from germline, CDR1 is MNHEY and CDR2 is SVGAGI. Here the CDR3 DNA reads TGTGCCAGCCGGGGGGGTTACGAGCAGTACTTC. Translated: CASRGGYEQYF.

The chain links TRBV7-9 to TRBJ1-1; D may be TRBD1 (5 bases). The CDR3 runs 15 residues. Germline V gene data show CDR1 as SEHNR and CDR2 as FQNEAQ (reference sequence). The V end was cut by 2 bases, the J end by 0 bases, with 10 bases between. CDR3 coding DNA: TGTGCCAGCAGCTTACAGGGCTACATGAACACTGAAGCTTTCTTT. Protein product: CASSLQGYMNTEAFF.

V is TRBV5-6 and J is TRBJ1-2, with 9 bases lining up with TRBD1. Germline-derived CDR1 and CDR2 are SGHDT and YYEEEE. The V gene end was trimmed by 4 bases and the J gene end by 8 bases; junction bases not matched to a gene: 9. The CDR3 is 14 amino acids. CDR3 sequence reads: CASSPIQGAGGYTF. DNA of the CDR3: TGTGCCAGCAGCCCAATACAGGGGGCAGGGGGCTACACCTTC.

The V gene is TRBV7-2, the J gene TRBJ1-5; D not resolved. Per the germline V gene, CDR1 is SGHTA and CDR2 is FQGNSA. The CDR3 loop spans 15 amino acids. Trimming left V 5 bases short and J 0 bases short, with 11 bases between. The CDR3 loop reads CASSPRQHSNQPQHF. The CDR3, as DNA: TGTGCCAGCAGCCCCCGGCAGCATAGCAATCAGCCCCAGCATTTT. Based on the CDR3 plus reference TRBV7-2 and TRBJ1-5, the full variable domain is GAGVSQSPSNKVTEKGKDVELRCDPISGHTALYWYRQSLGQGLEFLIYFQGNSAPDKSGLPSDRFSAERTGGSVSTLTIQRTQQEDSAVYLCASSPRQHSNQPQHFGDGTRLSIL.

The J gene is TRBJ2-1, the V gene TRBV29-1, with TRBD2 matching over 13 bases. Germline V gene sequence: CDR1 SQVTM, CDR2 ANQGSEA. This CDR3 contains 15 residues. The V and J ends lost 7 bases and 7 bases, in that order; junction bases with no gene match: 10. CDR3 in DNA: TGCAGCGGCTCGAGGACTAGCGGGAGTAGGAATGAGCAGTTCTTC. As protein: CSGSRTSGSRNEQFF.

The rearrangement links TRBV11-2 to TRBJ1-1; TRBD1 aligns across 8 bases. The CDR3 contains 17 residues. V lost 5 bases, J lost 2 bases, and 13 bases stayed unmatched. The germline V gene has CDR1 SGHAT and CDR2 FQNNGV. The CDR3 DNA follows: TGTGCCAGCAGCCGTGGACAGGGACGAGAAAGAAACACTGAAGCTTTCTTT. Its translation: CASSRGQGRERNTEAFF.

V is TRBV27 and J is TRBJ1-5; TRBD1 might be the D (5 bases). The CDR3 loop spans 14 amino acids. The germline V gene encodes CDR1 MNHEY and CDR2 SMNVEV (reference sequence). The V and J ends lost 5 bases and 3 bases respectively, with 11 bases between them. The CDR3 here is CASSSDRFNQPQHF. In nucleotides, the CDR3 is TGTGCCAGCAGTAGTGACAGATTCAATCAGCCCCAGCATTTT.

This chain links TRBV9 with TRBJ1-6, with TRBD1 matching 11 bases. The germline CDR1 and CDR2 sequences are SGDLS and YYNGEE. The CDR3 runs 18 residues. V dropped 3 bases and J dropped 0; count of bases not matched to a gene: 5. The CDR3 DNA sequence: TGTGCCAGCAGCGAGCTAGGGACAGGGGGCTCCTATAATTCACCCCTCCACTTT. Translation: CASSELGTGGSYNSPLHF.

V and J are TRBV11-2 and TRBJ2-7, with D possibly being TRBD1 (6 bases). Germline V gives CDR1 SGHAT, CDR2 FQNNGV. This CDR3 is built from 14 residues. Trimming pared 6 bases from V and 2 bases from J, leaving 14 bases between. The CDR3 bases are TGTGCCAGCAGGAAACAGGGCTTCCCCTACGAGCAGTACTTC. It codes for CASRKQGFPYEQYF.

The J gene is TRBJ1-6, the V gene TRBV27; D call uncertain. V dropped 4 bases and J dropped 9 bases, with 16 bases sitting between them. This CDR3 spans 15 amino acids. Germline assignment: CDR1 MNHEY and CDR2 SMNVEV (reference sequence). The CDR3 loop is CASSSPTPWGSPLHF. CDR3 in DNA: TGTGCCAGCAGTTCACCAACCCCCTGGGGTTCACCCCTCCACTTT.

This chain joins TRBV7-2 and TRBJ1-5; D is undetermined. Germline CDR1 reads SGHTA; CDR2 reads FQGNSA. The CDR3 is made up of 18 amino acids. Trimming shortened V by 2 bases and J by 1 base, and 18 bases separated the two germline ends. The CDR3 DNA is TGTGCCAGCAGCTTAACTGGACTTGGCTACCGAAGCAATCAGCCCCAGCATTTT. It encodes CASSLTGLGYRSNQPQHF.

The chain couples TRBV9 to TRBJ1-6; TRBD1 agrees at 7 bases. CDR1 SGDLS and CDR2 YYNGEE come from the germline V gene. The CDR3 is made up of 15 amino acids. The V gene end was trimmed by 4 bases and the J gene end by 8 bases; junction bases not matched to a gene: 9. This CDR3 reads CASSPGTEAHSPLHF. DNA for the CDR3: TGTGCCAGCAGCCCTGGGACAGAAGCGCATTCACCCCTCCACTTT.

The chain has TRBV7-2 and TRBJ1-5, with D perhaps TRBD1 (6 bases). V lost 5 bases and J 4 bases, leaving 15 bases between the germline ends. The germline CDR1 and CDR2 sequences are SGHTA and FQGNSA. This CDR3 comprises 15 residues. The CDR3 loop reads CASSLYREGNQPQHF. The CDR3 bases are TGTGCCAGCAGCCTCTACAGGGAGGGGAATCAGCCCCAGCATTTT.

The chain recombines TRBV7-9 with TRBJ1-6; maybe TRBD1 (5 bases). The germline V gene has CDR1 SEHNR and CDR2 FQNEAQ (reference sequence). V was clipped by 2 bases and J by 4 bases, with 15 bases between them. The CDR3 has 17 amino acids. CDR3 loop: CASSLKGPNIYNSPLHF. Here the CDR3 DNA reads TGTGCCAGCAGCTTAAAGGGGCCGAACATTTATAATTCACCCCTCCACTTT.

This chain uses TRBV6-5 with TRBJ1-2; no reliable D call. Trimming removed 2 bases at V and 5 bases at J, with 6 bases between. There are 12 residues in the CDR3. In germline, CDR1 is MNHEY, CDR2 SVGAGI. Here the CDR3 DNA reads TGTGCCAGCAGTTACAAGGGTTATGGCTACACCTTC. Protein: CASSYKGYGYTF.

This chain uses TRBV28 with TRBJ1-4; D remains ambiguous. Germline V gives CDR1 MDHEN, CDR2 SYDVKM. This CDR3 has 16 residues. The V gene lost 2 bases and the J gene lost 10 bases, with 20 bases spanning the gap. The CDR3 DNA is TGTGCCAGCAGTTTAGGGGTCTACACCTCCTTCGTAAAACTGTTTTTT. Translation gives CASSLGVYTSFVKLFF.

The chain combines TRBV7-3 with TRBJ2-7; D may be TRBD1 (5 bases). The CDR3 is 13 amino acids. CDR1 SGHTA and CDR2 FQGTGA come from the germline V gene. V was clipped by 5 bases and J by 4 bases, with 12 bases between them. CDR3 bases: TGTGCCAGCAGCCCCCAGGGATTTTACGAGCAGTACTTC. It specifies CASSPQGFYEQYF.

The chain employs TRBV15 and TRBJ1-5, with D unresolved. Trimming took off 7 bases at V and 1 base at J, with 14 bases between the two ends. Germline assignment: CDR1 LNHNV and CDR2 YYDKDF (reference sequence). The CDR3 is made up of 15 amino acids. In nucleotides, the CDR3 is TGTGCCACCAACCTAAGAAAAGGGAGCAATCAGCCCCAGCATTTT. It codes for CATNLRKGSNQPQHF.

The chain employs TRBV7-9 and TRBJ2-2; 12 bases agree with TRBD1. The germline CDR1 and CDR2 sequences are SEHNR and FQNEAQ (reference sequence). This CDR3 region has 19 residues. V lost 5 bases, J lost 1 base, and 11 bases stayed unmatched. DNA of the CDR3: TGTGCCAGCAGCGCCTCCGGGACAGGGGGCTCAATGAACACCGGGGAGCTGTTTTTT. Translated: CASSASGTGGSMNTGELFF.

The chain carries TRBV5-4 and TRBJ2-5; 12 positions match TRBD2. Germline V gene data show CDR1 as SGHNT and CDR2 as YYREEE (reference sequence). The CDR3 covers 16 residues. The trim removed 4 bases at V and 5 bases at J, leaving 9 bases unmatched. CDR3: CASSTGLAGFKETQYF. The DNA of the CDR3 is TGTGCCAGCAGCACCGGACTAGCGGGATTTAAGGAGACCCAGTACTTC.